Listed below are T cell receptor beta chains from one sample, sequenced in a study of PD-1 blockade in mismatch repair-deficient tumors. Some clones are missing from TCRdb's copy, which holds only in-frame ones; the method was immunoSEQ multiplex PCR. The sample contains 100,000 to 150,000 clones, 88% of which appear only once. This material consisted of peripheral blood, taken almost 74 weeks after starting pembrolizumab. Receptor source: an adult with mismatch repair-deficient cancer. Both conserved end residues are part of each CDR3. Each record gives: V gene, CDR3 protein.

v_call: TRBV28
cdr3_aa: CASSLSRQITDTQYF

v_call: TRBV11-2
cdr3_aa: CASSLGGGQDTQYF

v_call: TRBV7-9
cdr3_aa: CASSIGTAHGIAKNIQYF

v_call: TRBV27
cdr3_aa: CASNRVGANTEAFF

v_call: TRBV4-2
cdr3_aa: CASSQEGTSGNEQFF

v_call: TRBV19
cdr3_aa: CASSIGKRGFVNEQFF

v_call: TRBV4-2
cdr3_aa: CASSQEGSGGNQPQHF

v_call: TRBV19
cdr3_aa: CASSIDPTGAYDNEQFF

v_call: TRBV6-5
cdr3_aa: CASSYSLAGSYNEQFF

v_call: TRBV28
cdr3_aa: CASSLPGYYEQYF

v_call: TRBV27
cdr3_aa: CASAEGPGQVAYEQYF

v_call: TRBV27
cdr3_aa: CASGLQPLDTEAFF

v_call: TRBV27
cdr3_aa: CASSLLWYNEQFF

v_call: TRBV19
cdr3_aa: CASSTEGHGTDTQYF

v_call: TRBV7-8
cdr3_aa: CASSLGGPFYGYTF

v_call: TRBV6-5
cdr3_aa: CASSDGLAGANEQFF

v_call: TRBV18
cdr3_aa: CASSTTRSTDTQYF

v_call: TRBV27
cdr3_aa: CASSLVGGEETQYF

v_call: TRBV13
cdr3_aa: CASSLRGGGTQYF

v_call: TRBV30
cdr3_aa: CAWTDVRGRRWALNTEAFF

v_call: TRBV27
cdr3_aa: CASSFTSGVQETQYF

v_call: TRBV6-1
cdr3_aa: CASRQGYNQPQHF

v_call: TRBV28
cdr3_aa: CASGVQGPSSGANVLTF

v_call: TRBV5-6
cdr3_aa: CASSFGWAAYNEQFF

v_call: TRBV7-9
cdr3_aa: CASSLGAVTVYGYTF

v_call: TRBV15
cdr3_aa: CATSRDRGAPFYEQYF

v_call: TRBV13
cdr3_aa: CASSLTGGSETQYF

v_call: TRBV7-3
cdr3_aa: CASSDTGTRTDTQYF

v_call: TRBV14
cdr3_aa: CASSSRAYEQYF

v_call: TRBV6-4
cdr3_aa: CASALAATDNEQFF

v_call: TRBV4-1
cdr3_aa: CASSQIKGQWNQPQHF

v_call: TRBV5-1
cdr3_aa: CASSLNSGALETQYF

v_call: TRBV7-8
cdr3_aa: CASSTGGAGGELFF

v_call: TRBV7-2
cdr3_aa: CASSLASSEQYF

v_call: TRBV6-5
cdr3_aa: CASSYSGGGSDEQYF

v_call: TRBV5-6
cdr3_aa: CASRPTSGRAHGEQFF

v_call: TRBV28
cdr3_aa: CASRTGGNEQFF

v_call: TRBV7-6
cdr3_aa: CASSSLAGVAYEQYF

v_call: TRBV5-8
cdr3_aa: CASSWAGKGAGPSSYNEQFF

v_call: TRBV6-1
cdr3_aa: CASSEAGQPETQYF

v_call: TRBV9
cdr3_aa: CASSVSGVGVGEQYF

v_call: TRBV9
cdr3_aa: CASSVVGTVGDEQYF